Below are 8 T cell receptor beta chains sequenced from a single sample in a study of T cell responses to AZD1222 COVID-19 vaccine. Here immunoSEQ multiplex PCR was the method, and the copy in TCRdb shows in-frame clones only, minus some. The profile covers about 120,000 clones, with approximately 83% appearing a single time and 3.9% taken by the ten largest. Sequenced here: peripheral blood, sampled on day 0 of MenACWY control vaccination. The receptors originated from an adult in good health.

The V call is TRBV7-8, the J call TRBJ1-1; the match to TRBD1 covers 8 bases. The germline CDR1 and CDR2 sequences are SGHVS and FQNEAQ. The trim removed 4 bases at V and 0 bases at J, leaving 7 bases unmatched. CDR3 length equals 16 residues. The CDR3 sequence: CASSSRDRLMNTEAFF. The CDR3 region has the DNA TGTGCCAGCAGCTCCCGGGACAGGCTCATGAACACTGAAGCTTTCTTT.

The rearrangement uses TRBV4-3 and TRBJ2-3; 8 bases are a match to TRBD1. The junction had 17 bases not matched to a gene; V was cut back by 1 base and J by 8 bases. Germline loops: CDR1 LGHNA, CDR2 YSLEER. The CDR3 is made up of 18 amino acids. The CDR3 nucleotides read TGCGCCAGCAGCCAAGCCCTGAGGGGCGGACAGGGTTCGGTTACGCAGTATTTT. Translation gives CASSQALRGGQGSVTQYF.

CDR3 residues: CASSLAYRASGYTF. CDR3 DNA sequence: TGTGCCAGCAGTTTGGCCTACAGGGCCTCCGGCTACACCTTC. The chain is built from TRBV28 and TRBJ1-2; weak D call: TRBD1 (6 bases). CDR3 length: 14 residues. CDR1 is MDHEN, CDR2 SYDVKM, per germline. The V end lost 3 bases, the J end lost 8 bases, and 16 bases lay between the germline ends.

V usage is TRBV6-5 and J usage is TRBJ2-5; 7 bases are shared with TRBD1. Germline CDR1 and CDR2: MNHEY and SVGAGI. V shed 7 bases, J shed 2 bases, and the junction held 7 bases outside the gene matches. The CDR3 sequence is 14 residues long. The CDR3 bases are TGTGCCAGCACCAGCCGGGACAGACAAGAGACCCAGTACTTC. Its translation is CASTSRDRQETQYF.

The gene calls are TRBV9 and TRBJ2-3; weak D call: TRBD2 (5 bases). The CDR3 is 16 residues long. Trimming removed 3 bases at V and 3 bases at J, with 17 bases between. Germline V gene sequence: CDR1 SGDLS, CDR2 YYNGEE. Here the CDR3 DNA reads TGTGCCAGCAGCGGGACTCCTTTCCGCCAGACAGATACGCAGTATTTT. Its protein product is CASSGTPFRQTDTQYF.

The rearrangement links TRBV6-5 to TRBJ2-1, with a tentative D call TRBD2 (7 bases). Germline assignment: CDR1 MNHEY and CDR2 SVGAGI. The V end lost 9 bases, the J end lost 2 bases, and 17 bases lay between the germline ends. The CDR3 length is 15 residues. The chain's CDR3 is CASYGGALPYNEQFF. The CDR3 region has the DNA TGTGCCAGTTATGGGGGGGCCCTACCCTACAATGAGCAGTTCTTC.

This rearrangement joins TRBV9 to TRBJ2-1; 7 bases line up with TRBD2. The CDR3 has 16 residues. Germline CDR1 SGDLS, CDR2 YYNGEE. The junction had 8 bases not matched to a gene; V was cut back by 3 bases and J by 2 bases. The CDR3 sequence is CASSGSLADPYNEQFF. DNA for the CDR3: TGTGCCAGCAGCGGTTCCCTAGCGGATCCCTACAATGAGCAGTTCTTC.

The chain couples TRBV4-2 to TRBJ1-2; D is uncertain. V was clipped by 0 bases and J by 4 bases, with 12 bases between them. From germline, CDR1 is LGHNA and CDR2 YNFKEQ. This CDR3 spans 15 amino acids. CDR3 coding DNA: TGTGCCAGCAGCCAAGAGCTCATCCGGGGCTATGGCTACACCTTC. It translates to CASSQELIRGYGYTF.